The sequence of this TCR beta chain was determined in a study of blood T cell repertoires in COVID-19. The wider study: Material from acute and convalescent COVID-19 was sourced from the United States, Italy and Spain. Sources were T cells, B-cell-depleted T cells, or PBMCs; the material itself was cDNA or gDNA.

Original methodology: It was from reference gene primer amplification that nucleated cell counts were estimated. Clones were sequenced by immunoSEQ multiplex PCR, and TCRdb holds only the in-frame ones, with some missing. For V, J and clone size, that table is used; D and trimming come from the DNA. The sample has under 95,000 clones, approximately 90% seen once; the top ten hold almost 6.5%. Input material: peripheral blood. This receptor was obtained from a woman aged 45-65 years with acute or convalescent COVID-19.

CDR3 bases: TGTGCTAGTGGTTTGGTACCGGGTTTCTATGGCTACACCTTC. This translates into CASGLVPGFYGYTF. This chain uses TRBV12-5 with TRBJ1-2; the D is unclear. The germline V and J ends were trimmed by 0 bases and 4 bases, with 9 bases remaining between them. There are 14 residues in the CDR3. Germline V gene sequence: CDR1 LGHNT, CDR2 FRNRAP.